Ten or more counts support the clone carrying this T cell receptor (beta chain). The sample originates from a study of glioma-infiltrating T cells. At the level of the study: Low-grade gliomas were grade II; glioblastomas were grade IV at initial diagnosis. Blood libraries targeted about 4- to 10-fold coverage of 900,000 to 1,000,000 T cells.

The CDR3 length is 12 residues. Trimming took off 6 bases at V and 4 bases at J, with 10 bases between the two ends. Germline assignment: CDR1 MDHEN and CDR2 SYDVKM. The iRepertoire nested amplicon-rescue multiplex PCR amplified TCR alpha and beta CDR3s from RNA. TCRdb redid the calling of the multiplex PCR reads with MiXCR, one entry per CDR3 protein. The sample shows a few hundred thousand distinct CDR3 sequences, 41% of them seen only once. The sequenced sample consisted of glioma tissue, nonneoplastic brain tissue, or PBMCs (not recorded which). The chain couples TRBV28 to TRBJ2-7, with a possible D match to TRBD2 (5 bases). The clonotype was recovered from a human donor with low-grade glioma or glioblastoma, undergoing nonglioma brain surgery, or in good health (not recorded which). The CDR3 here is CASRSTRYEQYF. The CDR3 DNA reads TGTGCCAGCAGGAGTACTAGATACGAGCAGTACTTC.